This TCR beta chain is from a study of control samples from healthy donors and cancer patients. CDR1 and CDR2 (germline): SGDLS, YYNGEE. Between the trimmed V and J ends, which lost 4 bases and 2 bases, there was a span of 15 bases. The CDR3 runs 16 residues. Sequencing was performed with immunoSEQ multiplex PCR; in TCRdb, only in-frame clones are kept and a portion is missing. The sample lists roughly 45,000 clones; 80% to 90% were seen once. The clonotype was recovered from a woman aged 50 to 60 with lung cancer. V usage is TRBV9 and J usage is TRBJ2-2; D is unclear. The material sequenced was PBMCs. This CDR3 is CASSLLTGGNTGELFF. CDR3 sequence (DNA): TGTGCCAGCAGCCTCCTGACGGGCGGAAACACCGGGGAGCTGTTTTTT.